This TCR beta chain was retrieved from a study of blood T cells in healthy people across ages. As concerns this clonotype: Its antigen is as yet unknown.

Study-wide findings and caveats: Long-lived donors carried more naive CD4+ cells and greater diversity than aged donors.

Alongside a J-beta primer mix, a sample-barcoded 5' primer served in a second PCR lasting roughly 7 to 12 cycles. TCRdb ran MiXCR on the 5' RACE reads and lists one entry per CDR3 protein. The sample gives approximately 820,000 distinct CDR3 sequences, 40% to 50% of which show up once; around 18% is in the top ten. Per germline, CDR1 SGDLS and CDR2 YYNGEE. The CDR3 consists of 14 residues. The clonotype was recovered from a man in his 60s in good health. Sequenced material: blood. The chain couples TRBV9 to TRBJ2-5, with D perhaps being TRBD1 or TRBD2 (5 bases each). The J call is in doubt because the DNA end fits TRBJ2-7 better. CDR3: CASSTGTGNGEQYF. CDR3 DNA sequence: TGTGCCAGCAGTACCGGGACGGGCAACGGCGAGCAGTACTTC.